Listed here are 21 T cell receptor beta chains from one sample, sequenced in a study of vaccination effects on CD4 cells after COVID-19. ViraFEST used viral peptide pools to expand antigen-specific CD4+ T cells before sequencing. It was after approximately 11 days of culture that CD4+ T cells were isolated. None of these healthy vaccinees had been infected with SARS-CoV-2 before vaccination. Data came from immunoSEQ multiplex PCR; TCRdb stores just in-frame clones and leaves some out. The data hold around 66,000 clones, with approximately 75% observed a single time. These receptors have no known antigen. Sample: CD4+ T cells from PBMCs cultured with HCoV-OC43 spike peptides, taken before COVID-19 vaccination. Subset of the sample: HCoV-OC43 spike overlapping peptide pool stimulation. Receptors were obtained from a human donor who received a COVID-19 vaccine.

The chain joins TRBV7-3 to TRBJ2-6; TRBD1 agrees at 7 bases. CDR1 is SGHTA, CDR2 FQGTGA, per germline. CDR3 length: 15 residues. After removal of 6 bases from V and 4 bases from J, the junction contained 6 bases not matched to a gene. CDR3 nucleotides: TGTGCCAGCAGTCGACAGGGTACCGGGGCCAACGTCCTGACTTTC. Translating it yields CASSRQGTGANVLTF.

The rearrangement joins TRBV21-1 to TRBJ1-5; TRBD1 is taken as the D call from the table, unchecked against the DNA. TRBV21-1 is termed a pseudogene. The CDR3 is made up of 18 amino acids. This CDR3 is CASSKLEQGHDSNQPQHF. The CDR3 bases are TGTGCCAGCAGCAAACTCGAACAGGGTCATGATAGCAATCAGCCCCAGCATTTT.

The chain employs TRBV4-1 and TRBJ1-5; D is uncertain. The ends were cut back, 4 bases at V and 4 bases at J, with 8 bases in the middle. The CDR3 contains 13 residues. Germline loops: CDR1 MGHRA, CDR2 YSYEKL. CDR3 nucleotide sequence: TGCGCCAGCAGCCGGTACCGGAATCAGCCCCAGCATTTT. Protein product: CASSRYRNQPQHF.

This clone was picked up a small number of times. The chain is built from TRBV4-1 and TRBJ1-1; the D gene is possibly TRBD1 (5 bases). The CDR3 contains 15 residues. Germline CDR1 and CDR2: MGHRA and YSYEKL. V shed 0 bases and J shed 3 bases, with 11 bases lying between them. The CDR3 sequence: CASSQETTGDTEAFF. Written as DNA, the CDR3 is TGCGCCAGCAGCCAAGAGACCACAGGAGACACTGAAGCTTTCTTT.

The chain links TRBV29-1 to TRBJ1-1; D possibly corresponds to TRBD1 (5 bases). This CDR3 is built from 11 residues. Germline V gives CDR1 SQVTM, CDR2 ANQGSEA. V lost 5 bases and J 6 bases, leaving 10 bases between the germline ends. The CDR3 spells CSVWRGAEAFF. The CDR3 coding sequence is TGCAGCGTTTGGCGGGGGGCTGAAGCTTTCTTT. Full variable domain (outside the CDR3, taken from reference TRBV29-1 and TRBJ1-1): SAVISQKPSRDICQRGTSLTIQCQVDSQVTMMFWYRQQPGQSLTLIATANQGSEATYESGFVIDKFPISRPNLTFSTLTVSNMSPEDSSIYLCSVWRGAEAFFGQGTRLTVV.

The genes are TRBV14 and TRBJ2-5; no clear D gene. CDR1 and CDR2 from the germline V gene are SGHDN and FVKESK. Trimming pared 5 bases from V and 5 bases from J, leaving 15 bases between. CDR3 length: 14 residues. CDR3 sequence reads: CASSFISTGETQYF. In DNA, the CDR3 is TGTGCCAGCAGCTTTATCAGTACCGGGGAGACCCAGTACTTC.

The chain couples TRBV2 to TRBJ1-1; no clear D. V lost 7 bases, J lost 7 bases, and 16 bases lay in between. The CDR3 contains 13 residues. Germline V gene data show CDR1 as SNHLY and CDR2 as FYNNEI. The CDR3 sequence is CASTVGQIYEAFF. The CDR3, as DNA: TGTGCCAGCACAGTGGGTCAGATATATGAAGCTTTCTTT.

The V and J genes are TRBV19 and TRBJ1-5, with D possibly being TRBD1 (5 bases). Trimming removed 3 bases from V and 7 bases from J, with 13 bases in between. CDR3 length: 14 amino acids. Looked up from germline, CDR1 is LNHDA and CDR2 is SQIVND (reference sequence). The CDR3 sequence: CASSIWQGPQPQHF. The CDR3 coding sequence is TGTGCCAGTAGTATCTGGCAGGGCCCCCAGCCCCAGCATTTT.

The J gene is TRBJ2-2, the V gene TRBV24-1; D is uncertain. V gave up 6 bases and J gave up 0 bases, with 4 bases separating them. CDR1 KGHDR and CDR2 SFDVKD come from the germline V gene. The CDR3 consists of 13 residues. Written as DNA, the CDR3 is TGTGCCACCAGTCCAGCGAACACCGGGGAGCTGTTTTTT. It is translated as CATSPANTGELFF.

In DNA, the CDR3 is TGTGCCAGCAGCGCAACCCGTGATCAGCCCCAGCATTTT. Translated, it gives CASSATRDQPQHF. The chain employs TRBV7-2 and TRBJ1-5; D is ambiguous. The germline V gene encodes CDR1 SGHTA and CDR2 FQGNSA. This CDR3 is 13 amino acids long. V was shortened by 5 bases and J by 5 bases, with 10 bases between the two germline ends.

The chain employs TRBV29-1 and TRBJ1-1, with D tentatively TRBD1 (5 bases). With 6 bases removed from V and 3 bases from J, the gap between germline ends came to 20 bases. CDR3 length: 15 amino acids. CDR1 is SQVTM, CDR2 ANQGSEA, per germline. The CDR3 sequence: CSVHRDPAVYTEAFF. The CDR3 DNA reads TGCAGCGTCCACCGGGACCCGGCGGTATACACTGAAGCTTTCTTT.

This chain connects TRBV18 to TRBJ1-6, with no clear D. CDR1 is KGHSH, CDR2 LQKENI, per germline. Trimming removed 4 bases from V and 0 bases from J, with 7 bases in between. CDR3 length: 15 residues. The CDR3 nucleotides read TGTGCCAGCTCACGAGATAGCTCCTATAATTCACCCCTCCACTTT. It yields the protein CASSRDSSYNSPLHF.

J is TRBJ1-2 and V is TRBV2, with D tentatively TRBD1 (5 bases). Germline V gives CDR1 SNHLY, CDR2 FYNNEI. Between the trimmed V and J ends, which lost 5 bases and 4 bases, there was a span of 14 bases. The CDR3 runs to 14 residues. The DNA for the CDR3 is TGTGCCAGCAGTTCCCTTGGGGGAGGCTATGGCTACACCTTC. It yields the protein CASSSLGGGYGYTF.

The V call is TRBV18, the J call TRBJ2-1, with TRBD2 identical over 8 bases. With 6 bases clipped from V and 10 bases from J, the junction kept 11 bases outside the gene matches. The CDR3 is made up of 14 amino acids. Germline lookup yields CDR1 KGHSH and CDR2 LQKENI. The CDR3 region has the DNA TGTGCCAGCTCCGGTCCGGGAGGGGCAAGGGAGCAGTTCTTC. This codes for CASSGPGGAREQFF. The full variable domain, its missing parts supplied by reference TRBV18 and TRBJ2-1, is NAGVMQNPRHLVRRRGQEARLRCSPMKGHSHVYWYRQLPEEGLKFMVYLQKENIIDESGMPKERFSAEFPKEGPSILRIQQVVRGDSAAYFCASSGPGGAREQFFGPGTRLTVL.

A few counts support this clone. The CDR3 DNA sequence: TGTGCCACCAGCAGAGTTACGGGCGACACAAGCGATGAGCAGTTCTTC. This encodes CATSRVTGDTSDEQFF. V and J are TRBV15 and TRBJ2-1; D unresolved. Per the germline V gene, CDR1 is LNHNV and CDR2 is YYDKDF (reference sequence). The CDR3 is 16 amino acids. V lost 1 base and J 8 bases, leaving 18 bases between the germline ends.

V is TRBV12-3 or TRBV12-4 and J is TRBJ1-2; D remains ambiguous. The V gene lost 2 bases and the J gene lost 2 bases, with 6 bases spanning the gap. CDR3 length: 13 amino acids. The CDR3 protein is CASSLRRNYGYTF. For the CDR3, the DNA is TGTGCCAGCAGTTTAAGGAGAAACTATGGCTACACCTTC.

J is TRBJ2-4 and V is TRBV4-2; 8 positions match TRBD1. This CDR3 has 14 amino acids. V shed 0 bases and J 13 bases; nucleotides not matched to a gene: 8. Germline V gives CDR1 LGHNA, CDR2 YNFKEQ. CDR3 loop: CASSQDRADRDQYF. Written as DNA, the CDR3 is TGTGCCAGCAGCCAAGATCGCGCGGACAGGGACCAGTACTTC.

The chain employs TRBV24-1 and TRBJ2-2; 7 nucleotides line up with TRBD1. The CDR3 sequence is 13 residues long. The V segment lost 8 bases and the J segment 5 bases; nucleotides outside the gene matches: 4. Germline lookup yields CDR1 KGHDR and CDR2 SFDVKD. CDR3 nucleotides: TGTGCCACCACCCCGACAGGGACCGGGGAGCTGTTTTTT. Translating gives CATTPTGTGELFF.

This chain uses TRBV5-4 with TRBJ1-5; 10 bases map to TRBD1. This CDR3 region has 19 residues. Germline V lookup: CDR1 SGHNT, CDR2 YYREEE (reference sequence). V gave up 0 bases and J gave up 0 bases; unmatched junction bases: 9. CDR3 region: CASSLGGTGDVYSNQPQHF. CDR3 nucleotides: TGTGCCAGCAGCTTGGGGGGGACAGGGGATGTCTATAGCAATCAGCCCCAGCATTTT.

This chain links TRBV7-6 with TRBJ1-1; D remains ambiguous. V gave up 5 bases and J gave up 10 bases, with 23 bases separating them. The CDR3 sequence is 15 residues long. From germline, CDR1 is SGHVS and CDR2 FNYEAQ. CDR3 amino acids: CASSPGVGVLGRAFF. CDR3 in DNA: TGTGCCAGCAGCCCCGGGGTCGGCGTCCTGGGTCGAGCTTTCTTT. The entire variable domain, with the rest obtained from reference TRBV7-6 and TRBJ1-1, is as follows: GAGVSQSPRYKVTKRGQDVALRCDPISGHVSLYWYRQALGQGPEFLTYFNYEAQQDKSGLPNDRFSAERPEGSISTLTIQRTEQRDSAMYRCASSPGVGVLGRAFFGQGTRLTVV.

The V and J genes are TRBV5-5 and TRBJ1-2; D remains unclear. Germline CDR1 and CDR2: SGHKS and YYEKEE (reference sequence). The CDR3 sequence is 14 residues long. Trimming shortened V by 4 bases and J by 3 bases, and 13 bases separated the two germline ends. The CDR3 sequence is CASSRFTVDYGYTF. DNA of the CDR3: TGTGCCAGCAGCCGATTTACAGTGGACTATGGCTACACCTTC.